This T cell receptor (beta chain) was recovered during a study of shared clonotypes between healthy human individuals. TCRdb's copy holds only in-frame clones and misses some; the assay was immunoSEQ multiplex PCR. In the table there are about 2.4 million clones, under 95% of which are singletons. V lost 5 bases and J 4 bases, leaving 14 bases between the germline ends. The CDR3 is 14 residues long. Germline CDR1 is SGHNT and CDR2 is YYREEE (reference sequence). The sequencing input was naive CD4+ T cells from PBMCs. Subset noted: CD45RA+ positively selected. The gene calls are TRBV5-4 and TRBJ2-3; D is uncertain. The receptor was isolated from a man younger than 35 in good health. Some clones in this sample may be carry-over from other donors' samples. The CDR3 DNA reads as TGTGCCAGCAGGCTTCGTCCCGATGCAGATACGCAGTATTTT. Translating it yields CASRLRPDADTQYF.